What follows are 7 T cell receptor beta chains derived from one specimen sequenced in a study of cytomegalovirus exposure and HLA in healthy donors. The primer mix had 60 Vbeta and 13 Jbeta primers. Generated by immunoSEQ multiplex PCR, the TCRdb table keeps only in-frame clones and is missing some. Found here are about 150,000 clones, around 79% of them singletons; the top ten hold 1.5% to 2%. Material: PBMCs. These receptors were obtained from a woman aged 25 to 39 in good health and CMV-seronegative.

The CDR3 DNA reads TGTGCCAGCAGCTTTTGGGGCGAACAGTCGTTCTGGGGAGGCGTTGGGGGGAATGAGCAGTTCTTC. It is translated as CASSFWGEQSFWGGVGGNEQFF. This rearrangement joins TRBV7-8 to TRBJ2-1; possible D gene TRBD2, 6 bases. This CDR3 region has 22 residues. The ends were cut back, 3 bases at V and 7 bases at J, with 37 bases in the middle. Germline CDR1 SGHVS, CDR2 FQNEAQ.

The V gene is TRBV9, the J gene TRBJ1-1; TRBD1 matches 12 bases. Germline CDR1 and CDR2: SGDLS and YYNGEE. The V segment lost 2 bases and the J segment 0 bases; nucleotides outside the gene matches: 2. This CDR3 contains 16 residues. The CDR3 nucleotides read TGTGCCAGCAGCGTGGGACAGGGGGCGATGAACACTGAAGCTTTCTTT. Translating gives CASSVGQGAMNTEAFF.

The chain couples TRBV5-5 to TRBJ1-3; tentatively, D is TRBD1 (6 bases). The CDR3 spans 17 residues. The germline CDR1 and CDR2 sequences are SGHKS and YYEKEE (reference sequence). Trimming removed 6 bases from V and 1 base from J, with 20 bases in between. In DNA, the CDR3 is TGTGCCAGCACCCCTGAAGGGGGTGGAAATTCTGGAAACACCATATATTTT. Its protein is CASTPEGGGNSGNTIYF.

The chain carries TRBV7-9 and TRBJ2-1; 13 nucleotides agree with TRBD2. The CDR3 is 15 residues long. CDR1 SEHNR and CDR2 FQNEAQ come from the germline V gene (reference sequence). V shed 5 bases, J shed 7 bases, and the junction held 5 bases outside the gene matches. This chain's CDR3 is CASSLLAGGRNEQFF. CDR3 bases: TGTGCCAGCAGCCTACTAGCGGGGGGGCGAAATGAGCAGTTCTTC.

The chain couples TRBV6-1 to TRBJ2-5; 8 positions match TRBD2. This CDR3 has 16 amino acids. Germline V lookup: CDR1 MNHNS, CDR2 SASEGT. The V and J ends lost 3 bases and 5 bases, in that order; junction bases with no gene match: 11. The CDR3 loop is CASSELLGLVGETQYF. CDR3 DNA sequence: TGTGCCAGCAGTGAGCTTCTGGGACTAGTAGGTGAGACCCAGTACTTC.

V is TRBV4-1 and J is TRBJ2-1; a possible D gene is TRBD2 (5 bases). The CDR3 sequence is 15 residues long. V lost 4 bases, J lost 4 bases, and 14 bases lay in between. Germline V gene lookup returns CDR1 MGHRA and CDR2 YSYEKL. The CDR3: CASSPSVGEYNEQFF. CDR3 nucleotide sequence: TGCGCCAGCAGCCCATCGGTCGGGGAGTACAATGAGCAGTTCTTC.

CDR3 DNA sequence: TGTGCCGGAGGAAGACAGGGAGCGGTTCAGCCCCAGCATTTT. It translates to CAGGRQGAVQPQHF. The rearrangement uses TRBV6-1 and TRBJ1-5, with TRBD1 matching over 7 bases. Germline CDR1 reads MNHNS; CDR2 reads SASEGT. Germline trimming cut 11 bases from V and 6 bases from J; bases unmatched to any gene: 13. This CDR3 comprises 14 residues.